This T cell receptor beta chain was retrieved from a study of T cell repertoires in cytomegalovirus infection. Overall study context: CMV epitopes that were recently identified and HLA-C-restricted were used alongside well-studied HLA-B-restricted ones. Through public TCR beta signatures, both CMV infection and matching HLA type were indicated.

A remark on this clonotype: Antigen specificity is unknown.

V was clipped by 8 bases and J by 5 bases, with 4 bases between them. Germline-derived CDR1 and CDR2 are MNHNS and SASEGT. This CDR3 has 10 amino acids. TCRdb re-derived calls from the reads in MiXCR, one entry per CDR3 protein. Counted here are 900,000 to 950,000 distinct CDR3 sequences, around a third occurring once; the ten biggest clones make up 11% to 15%. The genes are TRBV6-1 and TRBJ2-1; unclear D gene. The receptor's source is a human donor in good health (CMV status not recorded). Some clones in this sample may be carry-over from other donors' samples. The sequencing here drew on cultured CD8+ T cells from PBMCs, taken from culture after CMV antigen stimulation. The CDR3 loop is CASDDNEQFF. CDR3 DNA sequence: TGTGCCAGCGATGACAATGAGCAGTTCTTC.